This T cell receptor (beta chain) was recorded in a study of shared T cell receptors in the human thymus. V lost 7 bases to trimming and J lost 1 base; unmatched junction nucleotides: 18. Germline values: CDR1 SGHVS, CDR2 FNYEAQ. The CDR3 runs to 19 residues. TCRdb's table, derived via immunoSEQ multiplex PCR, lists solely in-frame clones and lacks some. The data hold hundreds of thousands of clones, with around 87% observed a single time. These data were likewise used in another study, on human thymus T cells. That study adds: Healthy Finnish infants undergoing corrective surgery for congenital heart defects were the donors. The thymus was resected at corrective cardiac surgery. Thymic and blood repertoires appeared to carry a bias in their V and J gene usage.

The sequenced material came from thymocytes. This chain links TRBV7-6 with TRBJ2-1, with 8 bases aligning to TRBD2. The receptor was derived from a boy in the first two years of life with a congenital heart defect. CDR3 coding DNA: TGTGCCAGCACAGCAGCTCCGGGGGTCGGGGGGGAATCCTACAATGAGCAGTTCTTC. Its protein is CASTAAPGVGGESYNEQFF. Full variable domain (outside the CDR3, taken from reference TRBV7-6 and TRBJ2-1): GAGVSQSPRYKVTKRGQDVALRCDPISGHVSLYWYRQALGQGPEFLTYFNYEAQQDKSGLPNDRFSAERPEGSISTLTIQRTEQRDSAMYRCASTAAPGVGGESYNEQFFGPGTRLTVL.